These 24 T cell receptor beta chains originate from one sample sequenced in a study of blood T cell repertoires in COVID-19. Libraries were prepared by immunoSEQ multiplex PCR; TCRdb keeps only in-frame clonotypes and omits some of them. Among 300,000 or so clones listed, 85% to 90% were seen once. Material for sequencing was peripheral blood. These receptors all come from a woman aged 40 to 50 with acute or convalescent COVID-19.

Of note for this clone: This same CDR3 is encoded by further DNA sequences in the sample. The chain is built from TRBV19 and TRBJ1-3; D gene uncertain. Trimming removed 0 bases from V and 0 bases from J, with 3 bases in between. The CDR3 consists of 14 residues. Looked up from germline, CDR1 is LNHDA and CDR2 is SQIVND (reference sequence). The CDR3 nucleotides are TGTGCCAGTAGTATAGACTCCTCTGGAAACACCATATATTTT. Translating gives CASSIDSSGNTIYF.

This chain uses TRBV28 with TRBJ1-2; D gene uncertain. Between the trimmed V and J ends, which lost 2 bases and 0 bases, there was a span of 4 bases. Germline V gene lookup returns CDR1 MDHEN and CDR2 SYDVKM. This CDR3 comprises 13 residues. CDR3 in DNA: TGTGCCAGCAGTTTACCAGCTAACTATGGCTACACCTTC. This translates into CASSLPANYGYTF.

The chain combines TRBV10-3 with TRBJ2-3, with 10 bases that match TRBD2. Germline CDR1 and CDR2: ENHRY and SYGVKD. Trimming at V came to 11 bases and at J to 4 bases, leaving 6 bases not matched to a gene. The CDR3 runs to 13 residues. The CDR3 reads CASAGGGPDTQYF. CDR3 coding DNA: TGTGCCTCAGCGGGGGGGGGTCCAGATACGCAGTATTTT.

The chain combines TRBV24-1 with TRBJ1-4, with 9 bases lining up with TRBD1. The V gene end was trimmed by 4 bases and the J gene end by 3 bases; junction bases not matched to a gene: 5. The CDR3 length is 16 residues. Germline V gene sequence: CDR1 KGHDR, CDR2 SFDVKD. The CDR3 coding sequence is TGTGCCACCAGTGAAAACAGGGGGCTGGCTAATGAAAAACTGTTTTTT. This translates into CATSENRGLANEKLFF.

The gene calls are TRBV7-2 and TRBJ2-5; TRBD1 might be the D (5 bases). The germline gives CDR1 SGHTA, CDR2 FQGNSA. V was shortened by 1 base and J by 4 bases, with 7 bases between the two germline ends. The CDR3 length is 13 residues. CDR3 sequence: CASSLDGAETQYF. The CDR3 DNA sequence: TGTGCCAGCAGCTTAGATGGGGCAGAGACCCAGTACTTC. Full variable domain (remainder filled in from reference TRBV7-2 and TRBJ2-5): GAGVSQSPSNKVTEKGKDVELRCDPISGHTALYWYRQSLGQGLEFLIYFQGNSAPDKSGLPSDRFSAERTGGSVSTLTIQRTQQEDSAVYLCASSLDGAETQYFGPGTRLLVL.

The rearrangement links TRBV11-2 to TRBJ2-1; D is possibly TRBD2 (6 bases). Germline V gene data show CDR1 as SGHAT and CDR2 as FQNNGV. Trimming removed 5 bases at V and 8 bases at J, with 10 bases between. This CDR3 spans 12 amino acids. CDR3 loop: CASSPRGYEQFF. The DNA for the CDR3 is TGTGCCAGCAGCCCACGGGGGTATGAGCAGTTCTTC.

The chain uses TRBV7-2 and TRBJ1-1, with D unresolved. The CDR3 spans 11 residues. Germline CDR1 reads SGHTA; CDR2 reads FQGNSA. Trimming stripped 5 bases from V and 11 bases from J, with 12 bases between. CDR3 in amino acids: CASSPRAEAFF. Here the CDR3 DNA reads TGTGCCAGCAGCCCGAGGGCGGAGGCTTTCTTT.

The V gene is TRBV11-2, the J gene TRBJ2-5, with a tentative D call TRBD1 (6 bases). Trimming took 3 bases from V and 5 from J, leaving 10 bases between them. Germline CDR1 SGHAT, CDR2 FQNNGV. The CDR3 loop spans 13 amino acids. The CDR3 DNA reads as TGTGCCAGCAGCTTTCCAGGGGAGGAGACCCAGTACTTC. Protein sequence: CASSFPGEETQYF.

J is TRBJ1-3 and V is TRBV19; 8 bases align to TRBD1. This CDR3 comprises 17 residues. CDR1 LNHDA and CDR2 SQIVND come from the germline V gene (reference sequence). Trimming removed 7 bases from V and 0 bases from J; junction bases left unmatched: 11. The CDR3 reads CASNRGQVTFSGNTIYF. The CDR3 region has the DNA TGTGCCAGTAATCGGGGACAGGTAACCTTCTCTGGAAACACCATATATTTT.

The chain carries TRBV5-1 and TRBJ1-6; TRBD1 matches 7 bases. The CDR3 sequence is 14 residues long. Germline V gives CDR1 SGHRS, CDR2 YFSETQ. V shed 2 bases and J 10 bases; nucleotides not matched to a gene: 6. The CDR3 nucleotides are TGCGCCAGCAGCTTATCGACAGGGCAATCACCCCTCCACTTT. This translates into CASSLSTGQSPLHF.

The chain links TRBV6-5 to TRBJ1-5, with TRBD1 identical over 8 bases. Per the germline V gene, CDR1 is MNHEY and CDR2 is SVGAGI. This CDR3 is built from 14 residues. The V gene end was trimmed by 6 bases and the J gene end by 0 bases; junction bases not matched to a gene: 1. CDR3 bases: TGTGCCAGCAGACAGGGGGTTAGCAATCAGCCCCAGCATTTT. Protein sequence: CASRQGVSNQPQHF.

CDR3: CAPLPRDRGGTQYF. In DNA form, the CDR3 reads TGCGCCCCCCTCCCGAGGGACCGGGGGGGGACCCAGTACTTC. V is TRBV10-2 and J is TRBJ2-5; the match to TRBD2 covers 8 bases. The CDR3 covers 14 residues. The ends lost 11 bases at V and 7 bases at J; junction bases unmatched: 15. The germline V gene encodes CDR1 WSHSY and CDR2 SAAADI.

The V gene is TRBV7-9, the J gene TRBJ1-3; perhaps TRBD1 as D (5 bases). Trimming took off 5 bases at V and 9 bases at J, with 23 bases between the two ends. The CDR3 totals 16 residues. Germline values: CDR1 SEHNR, CDR2 FQNEAQ (reference sequence). CDR3 loop: CASSPQATIMGGTIYF. DNA of the CDR3: TGTGCCAGCAGCCCTCAAGCCACTATTATGGGGGGCACCATATATTTT.

This clone was found once. In DNA form, the CDR3 reads TGTGCCAGCTCCGTAAGGGAGGAGGAGACCCAGTACTTC. Protein sequence: CASSVREEETQYF. The rearrangement uses TRBV2 and TRBJ2-5; the D gene is possibly TRBD2 (6 bases). The ends were cut back, 8 bases at V and 5 bases at J, with 15 bases in the middle. Germline CDR1 SNHLY, CDR2 FYNNEI. The CDR3 contains 13 residues.

V gene TRBV13 combines with J gene TRBJ1-4; D ambiguous. V was clipped by 0 bases and J by 8 bases, with 13 bases between them. The CDR3 is 15 amino acids. Germline CDR1 reads PRHDT; CDR2 reads FYEKMQ (reference sequence). The DNA for the CDR3 is TGTGCCAGCAGCTTAGGCGCCGGGAGGCGCGAAAAACTGTTTTTT. Encoded protein: CASSLGAGRREKLFF. Together with reference TRBV13 and TRBJ1-4, the CDR3 gives the full variable domain: AAGVIQSPRHLIKEKRETATLKCYPIPRHDTVYWYQQGPGQDPQFLISFYEKMQSDKGSIPDRFSAQQFSDYHSELNMSSLELGDSALYFCASSLGAGRREKLFFGSGTQLSVL.

V usage is TRBV12-3 or TRBV12-4 and J usage is TRBJ1-1, with a tentative D call TRBD1 (5 bases). The CDR3 extends over 13 amino acids. V was cut by 5 bases and J by 3 bases, with 10 bases left in between. Here the CDR3 DNA reads TGTGCCAGCAGTCTTGCGACAGACACTGAAGCTTTCTTT. This sequence encodes CASSLATDTEAFF.

The table lists this clone with a count of one. The rearrangement uses TRBV24-1 and TRBJ2-4; 8 bases are shared with TRBD1. This CDR3 is 15 amino acids long. Germline assignment: CDR1 KGHDR and CDR2 SFDVKD. V lost 4 bases and J lost 1; bases outside the gene matches: 2. The CDR3 DNA reads TGTGCCACCAGTGACCGGACAGGGGCCAAAAACATTCAGTACTTC. Amino acid sequence: CATSDRTGAKNIQYF.

V gene TRBV19 combines with J gene TRBJ1-6; 8 bases match TRBD1. J was trimmed by 1 base and V by 2 bases; bases with no gene match: 1. The CDR3 has 16 amino acids. The V gene's germline CDR1 is LNHDA and CDR2 SQIVND (reference sequence). The chain's CDR3 is CASSIRTGSYNSPLHF. CDR3 nucleotide sequence: TGTGCCAGTAGTATAAGGACAGGGTCCTATAATTCACCCCTCCACTTT.

This clone was observed once. The chain carries TRBV3-1 (or the pseudogene TRBV3-2) and TRBJ2-1; 8 bases match TRBD2. With 0 bases clipped from V and 0 bases from J, the junction kept 16 bases outside the gene matches. The CDR3 is 21 residues long. Germline CDR1 is LGHDT and CDR2 is YNNKEL (reference sequence). The CDR3 DNA reads as TGTGCCAGCAGCCAAGATCTAGGGGCCGAAGCGGGGGTTAGCTCCTACAATGAGCAGTTCTTC. It translates to CASSQDLGAEAGVSSYNEQFF.

This chain connects TRBV19 to TRBJ1-5, with TRBD1 matching 7 bases. The CDR3 runs 14 residues. Trimming took 0 bases from V and 7 from J; bases not matched to a gene: 3. Per germline, CDR1 LNHDA and CDR2 SQIVND (reference sequence). CDR3 amino acids: CASSIDYRGQPQHF. Here the CDR3 DNA reads TGTGCCAGTAGTATAGACTACAGGGGCCAGCCCCAGCATTTT.

The rearrangement links TRBV2 to TRBJ1-5; 7 bases agree with TRBD1. The ends lost 4 bases at V and 0 bases at J; junction bases unmatched: 9. CDR3 length equals 17 residues. From germline, CDR1 is SNHLY and CDR2 FYNNEI. CDR3 DNA sequence: TGTGCCAGCAGTGGAACAGGGGTTGTTCGTAGCAATCAGCCCCAGCATTTT. Amino acid sequence: CASSGTGVVRSNQPQHF.

The gene calls are TRBV2 and TRBJ1-1, with no clear D. V lost 3 bases, J lost 5 bases, and 10 bases lay in between. The CDR3 runs to 13 residues. Germline assignment: CDR1 SNHLY and CDR2 FYNNEI. The CDR3 here is CASSDGQVTEAFF. For the CDR3, the DNA is TGTGCCAGCAGTGATGGGCAGGTAACTGAAGCTTTCTTT.

The chain has TRBV6-6 and TRBJ2-2, with 10 bases identical to TRBD1. V dropped 7 bases and J dropped 3; count of bases not matched to a gene: 8. Germline V lookup: CDR1 MNHNY, CDR2 SVGAGI (reference sequence). The CDR3 is 16 residues long. CDR3 amino acids: CASTNVGTGDTGELFF. DNA of the CDR3: TGTGCCAGCACCAACGTGGGGACAGGGGACACCGGGGAGCTGTTTTTT.

CDR3 nucleotide sequence: TGTGCCAGCAGCCCCAGTAGCCTGAATAATGAAAAACTGTTTTTT. Translation gives CASSPSSLNNEKLFF. The chain couples TRBV3-1 (or the pseudogene TRBV3-2) to TRBJ1-4; no firm D call. V dropped 4 bases and J dropped 4 bases, with 13 bases sitting between them. The length of the CDR3 is 15 residues. The germline V gene encodes CDR1 LGHDT and CDR2 YNNKEL (reference sequence).